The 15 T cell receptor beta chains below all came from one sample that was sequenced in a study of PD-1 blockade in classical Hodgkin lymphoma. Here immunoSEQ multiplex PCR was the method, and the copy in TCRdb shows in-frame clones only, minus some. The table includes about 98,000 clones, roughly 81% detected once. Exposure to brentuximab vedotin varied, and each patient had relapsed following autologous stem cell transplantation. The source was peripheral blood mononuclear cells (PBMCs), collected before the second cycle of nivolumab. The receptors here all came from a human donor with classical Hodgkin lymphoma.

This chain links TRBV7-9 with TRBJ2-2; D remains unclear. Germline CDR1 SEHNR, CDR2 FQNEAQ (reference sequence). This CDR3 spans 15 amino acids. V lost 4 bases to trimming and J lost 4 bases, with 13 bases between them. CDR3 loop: CASSSDLRATGELFF. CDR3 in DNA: TGTGCCAGCAGCTCGGACCTACGGGCCACCGGGGAGCTGTTTTTT.

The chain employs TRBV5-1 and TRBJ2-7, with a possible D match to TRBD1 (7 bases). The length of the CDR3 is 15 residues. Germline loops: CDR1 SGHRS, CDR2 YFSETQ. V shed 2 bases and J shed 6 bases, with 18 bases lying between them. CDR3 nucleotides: TGCGCCAGCAGCTTAGTACAGGGGAGGTCGGGCGAGCAGTACTTC. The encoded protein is CASSLVQGRSGEQYF.

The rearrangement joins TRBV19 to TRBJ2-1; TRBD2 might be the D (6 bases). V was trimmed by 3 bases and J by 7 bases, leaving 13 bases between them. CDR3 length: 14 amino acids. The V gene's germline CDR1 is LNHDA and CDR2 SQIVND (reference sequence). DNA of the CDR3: TGTGCCAGTAGTATGGAACTAGCAAGGAATGAGCAGTTCTTC. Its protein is CASSMELARNEQFF.

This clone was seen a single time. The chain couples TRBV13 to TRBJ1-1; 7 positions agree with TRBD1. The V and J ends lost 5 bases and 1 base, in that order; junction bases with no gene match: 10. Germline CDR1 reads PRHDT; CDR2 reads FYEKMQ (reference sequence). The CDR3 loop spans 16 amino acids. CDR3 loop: CASSPRQGSGNTEAFF. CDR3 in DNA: TGTGCCAGCAGCCCCCGACAGGGCTCCGGGAACACTGAAGCTTTCTTT.

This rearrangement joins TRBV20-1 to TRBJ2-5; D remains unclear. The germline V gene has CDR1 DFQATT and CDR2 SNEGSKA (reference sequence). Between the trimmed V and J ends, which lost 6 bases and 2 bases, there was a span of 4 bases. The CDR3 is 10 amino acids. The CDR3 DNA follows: TGCAGTGCCCTACAAGAGACCCAGTACTTC. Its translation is CSALQETQYF.

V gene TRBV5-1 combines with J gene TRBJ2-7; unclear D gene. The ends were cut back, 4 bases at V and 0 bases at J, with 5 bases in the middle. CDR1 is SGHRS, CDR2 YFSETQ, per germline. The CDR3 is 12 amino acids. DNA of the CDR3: TGCGCCAGCAGCCAGAGCTCCTACGAGCAGTACTTC. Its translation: CASSQSSYEQYF.

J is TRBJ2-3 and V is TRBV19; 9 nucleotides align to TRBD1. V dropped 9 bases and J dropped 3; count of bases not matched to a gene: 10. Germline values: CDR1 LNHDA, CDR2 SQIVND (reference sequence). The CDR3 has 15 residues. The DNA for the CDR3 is TGTGCCAGCCGCCTCAGTGACAGGGGGACAGATACGCAGTATTTT. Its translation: CASRLSDRGTDTQYF.

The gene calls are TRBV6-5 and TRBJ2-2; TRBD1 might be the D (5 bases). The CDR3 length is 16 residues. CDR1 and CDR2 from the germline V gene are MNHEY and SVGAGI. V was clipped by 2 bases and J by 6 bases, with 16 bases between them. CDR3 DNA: TGTGCCAGCAGTTACGACAGACCAGGTGCATCCGGGGAGCTGTTTTTT. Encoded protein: CASSYDRPGASGELFF.

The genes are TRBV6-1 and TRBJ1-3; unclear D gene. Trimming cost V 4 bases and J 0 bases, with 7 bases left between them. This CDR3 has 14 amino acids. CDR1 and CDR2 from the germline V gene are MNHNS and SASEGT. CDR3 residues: CASSVGNSGNTIYF. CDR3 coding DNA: TGTGCCAGCAGTGTAGGAAACTCTGGAAACACCATATATTTT.

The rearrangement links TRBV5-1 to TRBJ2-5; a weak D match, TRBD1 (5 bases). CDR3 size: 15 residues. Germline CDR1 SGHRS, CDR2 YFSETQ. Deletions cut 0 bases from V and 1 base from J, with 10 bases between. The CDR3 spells CASSLARAPQETQYF. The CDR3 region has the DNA TGCGCCAGCAGCTTGGCCAGGGCCCCCCAAGAGACCCAGTACTTC.

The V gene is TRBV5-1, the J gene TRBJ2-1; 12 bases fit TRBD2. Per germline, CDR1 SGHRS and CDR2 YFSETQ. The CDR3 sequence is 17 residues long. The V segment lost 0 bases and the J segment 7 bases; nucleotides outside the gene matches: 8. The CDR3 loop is CASSLVETSGRKNEQFF. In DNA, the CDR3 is TGCGCCAGCAGCTTGGTGGAGACTAGCGGGAGAAAAAATGAGCAGTTCTTC.

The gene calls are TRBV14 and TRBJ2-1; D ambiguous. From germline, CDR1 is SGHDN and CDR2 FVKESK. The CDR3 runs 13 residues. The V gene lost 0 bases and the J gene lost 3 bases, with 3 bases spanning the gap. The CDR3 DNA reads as TGTGCCAGCAGCCAAGAGGTCTACAATGAGCAGTTCTTC. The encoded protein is CASSQEVYNEQFF.

CDR3 loop: CASSSGQGALGQYF. The CDR3 region has the DNA TGCGCCAGCAGCTCTGGACAGGGGGCGCTCGGGCAGTACTTC. The rearrangement uses TRBV5-1 and TRBJ2-7; 11 bases match TRBD1. CDR1 SGHRS and CDR2 YFSETQ come from the germline V gene. J lost 9 bases, V lost 3 bases, and 8 bases had no gene match. This CDR3 region has 14 residues. The variable domain in full, with the rest retrieved from reference TRBV5-1 and TRBJ2-7, is KAGVTQTPRYLIKTRGQQVTLSCSPISGHRSVSWYQQTPGQGLQFLFEYFSETQRNKGNFPGRFSGRQFSNSRSEMNVSTLELGDSALYLCASSSGQGALGQYFGPGTRLTVT.

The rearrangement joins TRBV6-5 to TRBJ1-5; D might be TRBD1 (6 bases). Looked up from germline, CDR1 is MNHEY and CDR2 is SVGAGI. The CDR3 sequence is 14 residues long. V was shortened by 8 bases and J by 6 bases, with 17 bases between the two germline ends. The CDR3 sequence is CASRDISRSQPQHF. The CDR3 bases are TGTGCCAGCCGGGACATCTCACGTAGTCAGCCCCAGCATTTT.

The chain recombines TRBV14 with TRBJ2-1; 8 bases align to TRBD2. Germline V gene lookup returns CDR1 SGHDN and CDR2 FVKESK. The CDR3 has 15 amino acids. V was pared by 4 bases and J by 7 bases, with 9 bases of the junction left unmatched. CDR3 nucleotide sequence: TGTGCCAGCAGCCTTGGACTAGCAGGGATGAATGAGCAGTTCTTC. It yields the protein CASSLGLAGMNEQFF.